What follows is one T cell receptor (beta chain) and its context. The antigen is not known. The method was immunoSEQ multiplex PCR; TCRdb's version includes in-frame clones alone and lacks a portion of them. Of about 40,000 clones in the sample, about 86% are singletons; the top ten hold more than 6%. CD4 enrichment then naive enrichment separated naive from memory CD4+ cells. This record comes from a study of CD4 T cells in relation to SARS-CoV-2 and coronaviruses. Study context: TCR beta CDR3s were sequenced after 10-day antigen culture of PBMCs.

Germline V gene sequence: CDR1 MNHNS, CDR2 SASEGT. Trimming stripped 8 bases from V and 5 bases from J, with 9 bases between. CDR3 length equals 11 residues. Sequencing input: naive CD4+ T cells from PBMCs, cultured in vitro. The subset was: naive CD4+ T cells isolated by negative enrichment. The chain has TRBV6-1 and TRBJ2-5; D not resolved. The clonotype comes from an adult with COVID-19. DNA of the CDR3: TGTGCCAGCTCTGAAGCGGAGACCCAGTACTTC. Encoded protein: CASSEAETQYF.